The clone carrying this T cell receptor beta chain was counted many times. The data stem from a study of T-cell reconstitution after alpha-beta-depleted transplantation in children. Unique molecular identifiers were incorporated into the prepared TCRbeta library. TCRdb ran MiXCR on the PCR reads and lists one entry per CDR3 protein. Here the sample spans roughly 190,000 distinct CDR3 sequences, 13% to 15% being singletons. Trimming took off 5 bases at V and 1 base at J, with 18 bases between the two ends. This CDR3 is built from 16 residues. Germline V gene lookup returns CDR1 SGHRS and CDR2 YFSETQ. V is TRBV5-1 and J is TRBJ2-5; D may correspond to TRBD1 or TRBD2 (5 bases each). This TCR derives from a human donor who donated a stem cell graft to a child with acute lymphoblastic leukemia. Sequencing used PBMCs from the stem cell graft donor, obtained from the stem cell graft. The CDR3 spells CASRFTGRGVQETQYF. The CDR3 nucleotides read TGCGCCAGCAGGTTTACCGGAAGGGGAGTCCAAGAGACCCAGTACTTC.